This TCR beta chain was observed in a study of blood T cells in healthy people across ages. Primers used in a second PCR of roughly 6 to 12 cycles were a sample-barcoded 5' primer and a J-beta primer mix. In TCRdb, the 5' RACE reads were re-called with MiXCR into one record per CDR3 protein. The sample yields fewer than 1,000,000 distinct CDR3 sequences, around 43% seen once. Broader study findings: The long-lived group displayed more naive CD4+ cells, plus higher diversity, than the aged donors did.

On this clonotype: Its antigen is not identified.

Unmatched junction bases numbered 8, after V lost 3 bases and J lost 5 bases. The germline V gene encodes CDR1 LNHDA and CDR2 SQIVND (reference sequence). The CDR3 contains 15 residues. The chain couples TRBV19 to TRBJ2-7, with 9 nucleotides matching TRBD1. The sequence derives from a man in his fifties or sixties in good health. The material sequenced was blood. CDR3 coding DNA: TGTGCCAGTAGTATGGCGGGACAGGGAGTCCACGAGCAGTACTTC. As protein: CASSMAGQGVHEQYF.